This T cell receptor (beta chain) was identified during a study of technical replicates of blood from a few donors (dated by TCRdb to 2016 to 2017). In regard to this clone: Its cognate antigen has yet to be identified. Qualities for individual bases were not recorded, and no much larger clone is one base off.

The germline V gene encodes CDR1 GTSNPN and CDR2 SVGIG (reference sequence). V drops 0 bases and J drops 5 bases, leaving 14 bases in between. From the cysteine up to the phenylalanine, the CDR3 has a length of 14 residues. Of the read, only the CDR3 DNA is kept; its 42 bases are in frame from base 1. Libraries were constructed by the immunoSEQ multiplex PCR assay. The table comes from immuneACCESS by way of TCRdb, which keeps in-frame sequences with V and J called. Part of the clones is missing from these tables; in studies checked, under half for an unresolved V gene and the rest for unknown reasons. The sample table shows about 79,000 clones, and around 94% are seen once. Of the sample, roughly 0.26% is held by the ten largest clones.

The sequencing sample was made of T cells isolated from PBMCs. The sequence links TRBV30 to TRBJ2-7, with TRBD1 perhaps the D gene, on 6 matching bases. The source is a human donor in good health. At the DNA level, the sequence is TGTGCCTGGAGTGTAGGCCAGGGGATACACGAGCAGTACTTC. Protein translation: CAWSVGQGIHEQYF.